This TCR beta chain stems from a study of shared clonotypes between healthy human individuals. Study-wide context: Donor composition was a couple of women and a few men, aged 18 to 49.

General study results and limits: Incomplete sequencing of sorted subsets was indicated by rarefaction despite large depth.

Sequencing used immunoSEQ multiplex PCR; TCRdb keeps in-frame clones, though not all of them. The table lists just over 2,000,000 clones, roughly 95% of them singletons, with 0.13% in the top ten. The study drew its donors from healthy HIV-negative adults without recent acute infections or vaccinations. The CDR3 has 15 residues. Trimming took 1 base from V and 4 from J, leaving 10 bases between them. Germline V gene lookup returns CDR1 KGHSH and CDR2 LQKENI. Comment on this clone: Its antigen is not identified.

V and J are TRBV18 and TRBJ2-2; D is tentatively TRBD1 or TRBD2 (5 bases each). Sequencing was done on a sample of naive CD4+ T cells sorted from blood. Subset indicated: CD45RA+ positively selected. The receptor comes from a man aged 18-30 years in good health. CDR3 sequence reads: CASSPRWDATGELFF. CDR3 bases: TGTGCCAGCTCACCACGGTGGGACGCCACCGGGGAGCTGTTTTTT.